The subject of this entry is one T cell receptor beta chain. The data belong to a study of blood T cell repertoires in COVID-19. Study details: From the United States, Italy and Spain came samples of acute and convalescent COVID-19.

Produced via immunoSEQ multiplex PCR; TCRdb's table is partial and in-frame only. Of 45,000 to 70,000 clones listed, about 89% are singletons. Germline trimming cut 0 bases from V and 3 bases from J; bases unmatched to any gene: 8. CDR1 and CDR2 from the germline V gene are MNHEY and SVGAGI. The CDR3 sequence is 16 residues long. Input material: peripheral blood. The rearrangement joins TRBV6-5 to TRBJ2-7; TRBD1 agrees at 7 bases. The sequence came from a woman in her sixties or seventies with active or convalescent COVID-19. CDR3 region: CASSYSRAGGDYEQYF. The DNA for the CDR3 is TGTGCCAGCAGTTACTCGAGGGCAGGGGGTGACTACGAGCAGTACTTC.